This TCR beta chain appears in the sequencing data of a study of OX40 agonist ivuxolimab in advanced cancers. Whole-study results and caveats: Expanded clones belonging to CD8+ T cells outnumbered, on average, those of CD4+.

Profiling relied on immunoSEQ multiplex PCR, and the TCRdb table lists in-frame clones only, not all of them. The repertoire holds 60,000 to 65,000 clones, with about nine tenths as singletons. This clone was counted a single time. Antigen specificity is unknown. Sequenced here: CD4+ or CD8+ T cells sorted from blood, sampled in a trial of the OX40 agonist ivuxolimab. The clonotype was recovered from an adult with an advanced solid tumor such as melanoma, head and neck, liver or kidney cancer.

The CDR3 coding sequence is TGTGCCAGTAGTATCGGCGGGAGCCGTTACAATGAGCAGTTCTTC. It codes for CASSIGGSRYNEQFF. The chain combines TRBV19 with TRBJ2-1; 7 bases align to TRBD2. This CDR3 region has 15 residues. Germline V gives CDR1 LNHDA, CDR2 SQIVND (reference sequence). V dropped 3 bases and J dropped 4; count of bases not matched to a gene: 6.